This TCR beta chain was observed in a study of spatial heterogeneity in lung cancer. Germline V gene data show CDR1 as SGHRS and CDR2 as YFSETQ. V was clipped by 3 bases and J by 4 bases, with 13 bases between them. This CDR3 has 14 residues. Many counts were recorded for this clonotype. MiXCR, applied by TCRdb to the 5' RACE reads, yields one record per CDR3 protein. This sample yields about 21,000 distinct CDR3 sequences, of which roughly 4.5% are seen a single time; less than 8% belongs to the top ten. Time point indicated: sample taken at primary tumor resection. The clonotype was recovered from a male donor with early-stage non-small cell lung cancer. This chain connects TRBV5-1 to TRBJ1-2; possibly TRBD1 for D (6 bases). The source material was PBMCs, sampled at surgery. CDR3 loop: CASSSTQGTYGYTF. Here the CDR3 DNA reads TGCGCCAGCAGCTCCACCCAGGGGACCTATGGCTACACCTTC.